One TCR beta chain is described in this entry. The data were obtained in a study of PD-1 blockade in classical Hodgkin lymphoma. CDR1 SGHDN and CDR2 FVKESK come from the germline V gene. The CDR3 runs 14 residues. V gave up 4 bases and J gave up 9 bases, with 16 bases separating them. Libraries were prepared by immunoSEQ multiplex PCR; TCRdb keeps only in-frame clonotypes and omits some of them. This sample yields around 25,000 clones, of which roughly 78% are seen a single time; around 10% belongs to the top ten. All patients experienced relapse after autologous stem cell transplantation, and brentuximab vedotin exposure was variable.

The specimen comprised peripheral blood mononuclear cells (PBMCs), sampled before the second cycle of nivolumab. The TCR sequence derives from a human donor with classical Hodgkin lymphoma. This chain links TRBV14 with TRBJ2-1, with D perhaps given as TRBD1 or TRBD2 (7 bases each). CDR3 coding DNA: TGTGCCAGCAGCCCCGGGACAGCGGGGAGTGAGCAGTTCTTC. Protein product: CASSPGTAGSEQFF.